This record covers a single TCR beta chain. It lacks a known antigen. Per-base qualities were not stored, and no clone one base away is much larger. This sample stems from a study of CDR3 diversity in severe acne (dated by TCRdb to about 2019). To prepare the library, PCR was applied. The reads were generated on an Illumina HiSeq 2000. The public reads were quality trimmed at Q25 with fastp and then assembled into clones with MiXCR by TCRdb, keeping productive beta chains. Identical CDR3 proteins give one entry, which carries the most common genes and DNA. The sample table contains about 93,000 distinct CDR3 sequences; only one count was recorded for over 45% of them. The biggest ten clones account for 10% of the sample. Germline trimming: 2 bases from V, 4 bases from J; junction bases outside gene matches: 17. CDR1 and CDR2 were assigned from the germline V gene (reference sequence) as SEHNR and FQNEAQ. Counted from cysteine to phenylalanine, this CDR3 has 20 amino acids. Left in the record is the CDR3 DNA by itself, 60 bases read in frame from the first base.

Specimen: blood. The clonotype comes from a male donor in good health, serving as a control. This chain joins TRBV7-9 to TRBJ1-5; 10 bases in between match TRBD1. The CDR3 sequence is CASSLTGTGATLVGNQPQHF. The DNA sequence is given as TGTGCCAGCAGCTTAACCGGGACAGGGGCGACCCTGGTTGGGAATCAGCCCCAGCATTTT.